Listed here are 20 T cell receptor beta chains from one sample, sequenced in a study of tumor-infiltrating lymphocytes in primary liver carcinoma. The source of the blood RNA was unsorted whole blood, and germline DNA was extracted as well. Starting from roughly 0.5 ug of total RNA, TCR beta cDNA was produced with a primer in the constant region. It was through three nested multiplex PCR rounds of slightly modified ARM-PCR that TCR beta libraries arose. The first two PCR rounds used TRBV1-TRBV30 primers with a Cbeta primer, approximately 10 cycles each. One entry per CDR3 protein, called by TCRdb with MiXCR from the multiplex PCR reads. Of 150,000 to 200,000 distinct CDR3 sequences listed, roughly three fifths are singletons. Material for sequencing was peripheral blood. The receptors come from a man in his forties or fifties with primary liver carcinoma and hepatitis B virus infection.

There are a few counts of this clonotype. The V call is TRBV12-3 or TRBV12-4, the J call TRBJ2-7, with TRBD2 matching over 12 bases. V trimming: 2 bases; J trimming: 4 bases; junction bases outside the gene matches: 9. The CDR3 runs 17 residues. The chain's CDR3 is CASSLSLAGGSRYEQYF. CDR3 nucleotide sequence: TGTGCCAGCAGTTTAAGTCTAGCGGGAGGGTCTAGGTACGAGCAGTACTTC.

The J gene is TRBJ2-5, the V gene TRBV12-3 or TRBV12-4; no clear D. V lost 5 bases to trimming and J lost 5 bases, with 15 bases between them. The CDR3 runs to 14 residues. The CDR3 sequence: CASSATRTAETQYF. The CDR3 DNA is TGTGCCAGCAGTGCGACGCGCACGGCCGAGACCCAGTACTTC.

This CDR3 is CASRPGQGAPEQYF. CDR3 bases: TGTGCCAGCAGGCCGGGACAGGGGGCTCCCGAGCAGTACTTC. The chain is built from TRBV28 and TRBJ2-7; 12 bases align to TRBD1. Per germline, CDR1 MDHEN and CDR2 SYDVKM. V dropped 6 bases and J dropped 6; count of bases not matched to a gene: 6. The CDR3 is 14 amino acids.

In the case of this clonotype: The junction shows a germline mismatch at one end, possibly a read error. The chain couples TRBV12-3 or TRBV12-4 to TRBJ2-5, with D possibly matching TRBD2 (6 bases). The CDR3 is 13 amino acids. The CDR3 bases are TGTGCCAGCAGTTTATACCCGGGAGAGACCCTGTACTTC. Its translation: CASSLYPGETLYF.

The J gene is TRBJ2-7, the V gene TRBV11-2; D may be TRBD2 (6 bases). This CDR3 spans 16 amino acids. V lost 1 base and J 0 bases, leaving 13 bases between the germline ends. Germline CDR1 is SGHAT and CDR2 is FQNNGV. CDR3 coding DNA: TGTGCCAGCAGCTTAGCACATAGCGGTCGCTCCTACGAGCAGTACTTC. It is translated as CASSLAHSGRSYEQYF.

The chain joins TRBV10-3 to TRBJ2-7; 9 bases are shared with TRBD1. With V trimmed by 8 bases and J by 3 bases, 5 bases remained unmatched. The CDR3 loop spans 13 amino acids. Germline CDR1 and CDR2: ENHRY and SYGVKD. Here the CDR3 reads CAIGRQGDYEQYF. The CDR3 DNA follows: TGTGCCATCGGGAGACAGGGGGACTACGAGCAGTACTTC.

About this clonotype itself: A much larger clone is a single base away; this may be a read error. The chain uses TRBV7-8 and TRBJ1-2; D is unresolved. CDR3 size: 17 residues. Germline V gene lookup returns CDR1 SGHVS and CDR2 FQNEAQ. For the CDR3, the DNA is TGTGCCAGGAGCTTAGAGTATGGAGAGGGAGCGCTCAATGGCTACACCTTC. Translated, it gives CARSLEYGEGALNGYTF.

The chain is built from TRBV6-1 and TRBJ2-7; 10 bases are a match to TRBD2. The V gene's germline CDR1 is MNHNS and CDR2 SASEGT. The CDR3 consists of 14 residues. The junction had 9 bases not matched to a gene; V was cut back by 8 bases and J by 5 bases. The CDR3 DNA is TGTGCCAGCTCTCCTGGACTAGCGGCCCACGAGCAGTACTTC. Translated, it gives CASSPGLAAHEQYF.

Comments on this clonotype: An end of the junction does not agree with germline; a read error may underlie this. The chain uses TRBV11-2 and TRBJ2-7, with D perhaps TRBD1 (5 bases). This CDR3 region has 14 residues. Germline values: CDR1 SGHAT, CDR2 FQNNGV. The CDR3 nucleotides are TGCGCCAGCAGCGAGTCAGGGTTCTGGTATGAGCAGTACTTC. This encodes CASSESGFWYEQYF.

This clonotype was found many times. The V call is TRBV11-1, the J call TRBJ2-5; 7 positions match TRBD1. The CDR3 is 14 amino acids. V lost 5 bases, J lost 5 bases, and 8 bases stayed unmatched. Per germline, CDR1 SGHAT and CDR2 FQDESV (reference sequence). For the CDR3, the DNA is TGTGCCAGCAGCCAAACAGGGGCCACGGAGACCCAGTACTTC. Translating gives CASSQTGATETQYF.

This clonotype was seen many times. The chain carries TRBV7-8 and TRBJ2-3; a possible D gene is TRBD2 (6 bases). Germline loops: CDR1 SGHVS, CDR2 FQNEAQ. V dropped 2 bases and J dropped 5 bases, with 14 bases sitting between them. The CDR3 loop spans 15 amino acids. The CDR3 region has the DNA TGTGCCAGCAGCTTAAACGATATCGGGAGAGATACGCAGTATTTT. Its protein product is CASSLNDIGRDTQYF.

Notes on this clonotype: This may be a read error: a much more frequent sequence differs by one nucleotide. CDR3: CASRLISDTEAFF. The DNA of the CDR3 is TGTGCCAGCAGGTTAATATCGGACACTGAAGCTTTCTTT. This chain connects TRBV11-2 to TRBJ1-1; D gene uncertain. Trimming took off 6 bases at V and 3 bases at J, with 11 bases between the two ends. The CDR3 runs 13 residues. The germline V gene encodes CDR1 SGHAT and CDR2 FQNNGV.

The chain links TRBV6-5 to TRBJ2-1, with TRBD2 matching 9 bases. The V gene's germline CDR1 is MNHEY and CDR2 SVGAGI. Losses at the gene ends were 2 bases for V and 5 bases for J; bases not matched to a gene: 7. This CDR3 is built from 16 residues. Here the CDR3 reads CASSYLSGGLDNEQFF. The DNA of the CDR3 is TGTGCCAGCAGTTACCTTAGCGGGGGTCTGGACAATGAGCAGTTCTTC.

The chain links TRBV28 to TRBJ2-3, with TRBD2 matching over 8 bases. Per the germline V gene, CDR1 is MDHEN and CDR2 is SYDVKM. The CDR3 totals 14 residues. V shed 4 bases, J shed 7 bases, and the junction held 7 bases outside the gene matches. The CDR3 DNA sequence: TGTGCCAGCAGTTCCGGGAGGGCCACTTATACGCAGTATTTT. It yields the protein CASSSGRATYTQYF.

DNA for the CDR3: TGTGCCAGCAGCTACTGGGCCGGGGCTAATGAAAAACTGTTTTTT. Translation: CASSYWAGANEKLFF. The V call is TRBV5-4, the J call TRBJ1-4; D unclear. The CDR3 runs 15 residues. Germline loops: CDR1 SGHNT, CDR2 YYREEE (reference sequence). V lost 3 bases and J lost 3, with 12 bases in between. The full variable domain, in which reference TRBV5-4 and TRBJ1-4 provide the parts outside the CDR3, is ETGVTQSPTHLIKTRGQQVTLRCSSQSGHNTVSWYQQALGQGPQFIFQYYREEENGRGNFPPRFSGLQFPNYSSELNVNALELDDSALYLCASSYWAGANEKLFFGSGTQLSVL.

This clonotype appeared a single time. This may arise from a read error, as a much more abundant clone is one base away. V is TRBV30 and J is TRBJ2-7; 9 positions agree with TRBD2. The V gene end was trimmed by 4 bases and the J gene end by 7 bases; junction bases not matched to a gene: 8. This CDR3 spans 13 amino acids. In germline, CDR1 is GTSNPN, CDR2 SVGIG (reference sequence). The CDR3 bases are TGTGCCTGGAATAGACTAGCGGACAATGAGCAGTACTTC. This codes for CAWNRLADNEQYF.

About this clonotype: It may be a read error: a sequence one base away is much more abundant. This chain joins TRBV11-2 and TRBJ2-3; tentative D call: TRBD2 (7 bases). Germline CDR1 SGHAT, CDR2 FQNNGV. The CDR3 sequence is 15 residues long. V was clipped by 6 bases and J by 2 bases, with 15 bases between them. In DNA form, the CDR3 reads TGTGCCAGCAGTAAGAAGGGGGGGTACACAGATACGCAGTATTTT. Protein: CASSKKGGYTDTQYF.

The gene calls are TRBV19 and TRBJ2-3; D gene uncertain. The CDR3 loop spans 14 amino acids. Germline CDR1 LNHDA, CDR2 SQIVND (reference sequence). Trimming removed 0 bases at V and 14 bases at J, with 18 bases between. CDR3 residues: CASSIDEEAPARYF. The CDR3 DNA follows: TGTGCCAGTAGTATAGATGAGGAAGCGCCCGCTAGGTATTTT.

This clonotype was recorded only once. This could be a read error, since a much larger clone is one nucleotide away. The rearrangement uses TRBV29-1 and TRBJ2-4; D is possibly TRBD1 (6 bases). The ends were cut back, 1 base at V and 11 bases at J, with 12 bases in the middle. Germline assignment: CDR1 SQVTM and CDR2 ANQGSEA. The CDR3 is 12 residues long. CDR3 residues: CSVEAGANVQYF. The DNA for the CDR3 is TGCAGCGTTGAAGCAGGGGCGAACGTTCAGTACTTC. Variable domain in full (rest from reference TRBV29-1 and TRBJ2-4): SAVISQKPSRDICQRGTSLTIQCQVDSQVTMMFWYRQQPGQSLTLIATANQGSEATYESGFVIDKFPISRPNLTFSTLTVSNMSPEDSSIYLCSVEAGANVQYFGAGTRLSVL.

V gene TRBV10-3 combines with J gene TRBJ2-7; 7 bases align to TRBD2. The V gene end was trimmed by 6 bases and the J gene end by 1 base; junction bases not matched to a gene: 12. Germline V gene data show CDR1 as ENHRY and CDR2 as SYGVKD. CDR3 length: 16 residues. The CDR3 is CAIREKAGEGSYEQYF. The CDR3 DNA is TGTGCCATCAGGGAGAAGGCGGGAGAGGGATCCTACGAGCAGTACTTC.